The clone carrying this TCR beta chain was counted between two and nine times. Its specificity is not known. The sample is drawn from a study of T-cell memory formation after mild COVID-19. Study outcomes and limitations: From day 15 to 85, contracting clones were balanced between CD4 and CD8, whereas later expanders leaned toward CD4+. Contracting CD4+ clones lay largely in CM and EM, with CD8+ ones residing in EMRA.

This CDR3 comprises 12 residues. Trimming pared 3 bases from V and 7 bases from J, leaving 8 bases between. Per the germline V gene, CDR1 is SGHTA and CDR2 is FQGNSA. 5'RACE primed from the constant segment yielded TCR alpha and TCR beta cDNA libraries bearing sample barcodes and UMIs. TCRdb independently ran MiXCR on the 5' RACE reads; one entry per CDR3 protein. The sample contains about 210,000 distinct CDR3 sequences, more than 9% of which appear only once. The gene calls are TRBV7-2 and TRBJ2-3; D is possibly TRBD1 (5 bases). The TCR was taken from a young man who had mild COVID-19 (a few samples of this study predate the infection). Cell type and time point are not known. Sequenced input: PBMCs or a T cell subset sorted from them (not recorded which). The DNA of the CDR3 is TGTGCCAGCAGCTTTCAGGGCCATACGCAGTATTTT. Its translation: CASSFQGHTQYF.